This T cell receptor (beta chain) was retrieved from a study of pediatric ulcerative colitis. The CDR3 runs to 14 residues. Germline V gene lookup returns CDR1 LNHNV and CDR2 YYDKDF (reference sequence). The V end was cut by 7 bases, the J end by 3 bases, with 14 bases between. Controls: normal colonoscopy findings, no IBD within the following year. This clone was counted once. This table comes from immunoSEQ multiplex PCR, and its TCRdb copy is limited to in-frame clones, with some not included. Among 57,000 or so clones listed, around 86% were seen once. What was sequenced was blood. The sequence came from a boy between 10 and 17 years old who was a control in a study of pediatric ulcerative colitis. The chain has TRBV15 and TRBJ2-3, with a tentative D call TRBD2 (7 bases). CDR3 sequence (DNA): TGTGCCACCAAGGGAGGGGGAGCGACAGATACGCAGTATTTT. This sequence encodes CATKGGGATDTQYF.